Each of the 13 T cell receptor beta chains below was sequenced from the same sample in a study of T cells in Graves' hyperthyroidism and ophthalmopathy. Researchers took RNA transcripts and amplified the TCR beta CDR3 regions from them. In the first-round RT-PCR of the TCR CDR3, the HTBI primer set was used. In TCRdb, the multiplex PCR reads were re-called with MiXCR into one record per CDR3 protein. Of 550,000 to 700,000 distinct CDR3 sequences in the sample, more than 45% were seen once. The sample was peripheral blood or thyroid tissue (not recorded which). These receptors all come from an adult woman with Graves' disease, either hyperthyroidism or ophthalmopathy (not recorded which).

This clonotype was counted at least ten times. The CDR3 loop reads CASSWGTANTEAFF. CDR3 coding DNA: TGCGCCAGCAGCTGGGGGACAGCGAACACTGAAGCTTTCTTT. The chain joins TRBV5-1 to TRBJ1-1, with 7 bases lining up with TRBD1. Germline CDR1 SGHRS, CDR2 YFSETQ. The CDR3 consists of 14 residues. The trim removed 3 bases at V and 1 base at J, leaving 3 bases unmatched.

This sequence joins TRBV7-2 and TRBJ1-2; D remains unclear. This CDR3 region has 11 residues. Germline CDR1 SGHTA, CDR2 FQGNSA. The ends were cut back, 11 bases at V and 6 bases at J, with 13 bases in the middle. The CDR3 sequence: CACAGAHGYTF. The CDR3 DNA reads TGTGCCTGCGCGGGAGCTCATGGCTACACCTTC. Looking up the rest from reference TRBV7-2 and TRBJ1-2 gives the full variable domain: GAGVSQSPSNKVTEKGKDVELRCDPISGHTALYWYRQSLGQGLEFLIYFQGNSAPDKSGLPSDRFSAERTGGSVSTLTIQRTQQEDSAVYLCACAGAHGYTFGSGTRLTVV.

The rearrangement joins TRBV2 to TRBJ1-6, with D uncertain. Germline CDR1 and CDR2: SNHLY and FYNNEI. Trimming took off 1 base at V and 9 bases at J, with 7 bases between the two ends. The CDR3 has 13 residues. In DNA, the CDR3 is TGTGCCAGCAGTGAAGAGGGCGGTTCACCCCTCCACTTT. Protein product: CASSEEGGSPLHF.

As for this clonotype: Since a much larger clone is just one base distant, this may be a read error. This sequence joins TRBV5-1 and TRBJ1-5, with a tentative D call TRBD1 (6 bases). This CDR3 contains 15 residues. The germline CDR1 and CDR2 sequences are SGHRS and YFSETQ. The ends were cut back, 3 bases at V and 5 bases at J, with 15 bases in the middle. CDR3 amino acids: CASSSSGVLDQPQHF. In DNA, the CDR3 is TGCGCCAGCAGCTCTTCAGGGGTTCTCGATCAGCCCCAGCATTTT.

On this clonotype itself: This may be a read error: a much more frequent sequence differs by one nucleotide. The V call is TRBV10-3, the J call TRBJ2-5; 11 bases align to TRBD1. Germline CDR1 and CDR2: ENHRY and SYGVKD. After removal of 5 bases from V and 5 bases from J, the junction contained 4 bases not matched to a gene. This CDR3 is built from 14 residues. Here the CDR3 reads CAISYGQGAETQYF. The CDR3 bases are TGTGCCATCAGTTACGGACAGGGGGCCGAGACCCAGTACTTC.

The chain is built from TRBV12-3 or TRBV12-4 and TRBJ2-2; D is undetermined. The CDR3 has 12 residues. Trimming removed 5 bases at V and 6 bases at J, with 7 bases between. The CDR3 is CASSNSPGELFF. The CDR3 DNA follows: TGTGCCAGCAGTAACTCCCCCGGGGAGCTGTTTTTT.

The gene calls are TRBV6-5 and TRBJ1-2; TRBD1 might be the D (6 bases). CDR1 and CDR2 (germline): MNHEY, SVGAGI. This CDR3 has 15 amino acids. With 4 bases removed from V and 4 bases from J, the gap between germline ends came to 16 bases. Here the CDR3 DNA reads TGTGCCAGCAGTTCGGTGACAGGCGGAACCTATGGCTACACCTTC. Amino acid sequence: CASSSVTGGTYGYTF.

This chain's CDR3 is CAATGRSYEQYF. The DNA of the CDR3 is TGTGCCGCGACAGGGCGCTCCTACGAGCAGTACTTC. The chain has TRBV10-3 and TRBJ2-7, with 7 bases matching TRBD1. CDR1 and CDR2 from the germline V gene are ENHRY and SYGVKD. The CDR3 spans 12 residues. Germline trimming cut 11 bases from V and 0 bases from J; bases unmatched to any gene: 4.

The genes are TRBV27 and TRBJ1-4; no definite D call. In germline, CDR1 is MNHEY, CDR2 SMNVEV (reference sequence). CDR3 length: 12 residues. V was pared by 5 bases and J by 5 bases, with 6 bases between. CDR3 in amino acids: CASSLPNEKLFF. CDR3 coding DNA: TGTGCCAGCAGTCTACCCAATGAAAAACTGTTTTTT.

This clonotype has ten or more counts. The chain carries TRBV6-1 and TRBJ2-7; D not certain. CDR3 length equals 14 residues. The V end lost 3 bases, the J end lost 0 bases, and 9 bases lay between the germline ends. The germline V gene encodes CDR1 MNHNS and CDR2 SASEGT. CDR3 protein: CASSEATRSYEQYF. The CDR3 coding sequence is TGTGCCAGCAGTGAGGCCACCCGCTCCTACGAGCAGTACTTC.

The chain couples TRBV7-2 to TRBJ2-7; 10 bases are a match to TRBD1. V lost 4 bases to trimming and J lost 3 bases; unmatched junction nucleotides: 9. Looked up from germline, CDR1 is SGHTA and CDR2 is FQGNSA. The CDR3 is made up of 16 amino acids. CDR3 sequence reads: CASSSYRDRGIYEQYF. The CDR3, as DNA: TGTGCCAGCAGCTCATATCGGGACAGGGGTATCTACGAGCAGTACTTC.

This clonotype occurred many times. CDR3: CATSDSGTGANSNQPQHF. The CDR3 nucleotides read TGTGCCACCAGTGATTCCGGGACAGGAGCCAACAGCAATCAGCCCCAGCATTTT. The V gene is TRBV24-1, the J gene TRBJ1-5, with 8 bases lining up with TRBD1. Germline trimming cut 2 bases from V and 1 base from J; bases unmatched to any gene: 9. The CDR3 loop spans 18 amino acids. In germline, CDR1 is KGHDR, CDR2 SFDVKD.

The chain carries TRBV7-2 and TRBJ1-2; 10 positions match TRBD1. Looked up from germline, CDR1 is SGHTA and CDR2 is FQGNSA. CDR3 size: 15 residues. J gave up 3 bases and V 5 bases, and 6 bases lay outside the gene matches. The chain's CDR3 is CASSAGTGVDYGYTF. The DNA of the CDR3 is TGTGCCAGCAGCGCCGGGACAGGGGTCGACTATGGCTACACCTTC.